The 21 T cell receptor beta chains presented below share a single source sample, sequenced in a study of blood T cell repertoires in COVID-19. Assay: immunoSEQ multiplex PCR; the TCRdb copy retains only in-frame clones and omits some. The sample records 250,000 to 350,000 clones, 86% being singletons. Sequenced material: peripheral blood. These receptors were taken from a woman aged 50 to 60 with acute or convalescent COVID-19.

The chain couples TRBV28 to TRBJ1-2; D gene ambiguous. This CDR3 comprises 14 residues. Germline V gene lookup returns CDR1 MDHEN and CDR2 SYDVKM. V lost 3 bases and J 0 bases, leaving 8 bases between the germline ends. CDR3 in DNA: TGTGCCAGCAGTTTTATGGCAGCTAACTATGGCTACACCTTC. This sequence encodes CASSFMAANYGYTF.

CDR3 amino acids: CASSFSGTGPYEQYF. The DNA of the CDR3 is TGTGCCAGCAGCTTTTCCGGGACAGGGCCCTACGAGCAGTACTTC. The J gene is TRBJ2-7, the V gene TRBV7-3, with TRBD1 identical over 9 bases. V dropped 3 bases and J dropped 2; count of bases not matched to a gene: 5. Germline loops: CDR1 SGHTA, CDR2 FQGTGA. There are 15 residues in the CDR3.

CDR3 bases: TGTGCCAGCAGCGTCAACAGGGAAGACTCCTCCTACGAGCAGTACTTC. Its protein product is CASSVNREDSSYEQYF. The chain uses TRBV9 and TRBJ2-7; D possibly corresponds to TRBD1 (6 bases). The V gene's germline CDR1 is SGDLS and CDR2 YYNGEE. V gave up 2 bases and J gave up 0 bases, with 15 bases separating them. The CDR3 consists of 16 residues.

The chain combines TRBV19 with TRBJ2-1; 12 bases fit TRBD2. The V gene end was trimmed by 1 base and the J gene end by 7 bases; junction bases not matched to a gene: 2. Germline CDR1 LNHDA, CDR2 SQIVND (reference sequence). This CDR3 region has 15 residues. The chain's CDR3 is CASSIGLAGVNEQFF. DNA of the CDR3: TGTGCCAGTAGTATAGGACTAGCGGGAGTGAATGAGCAGTTCTTC.

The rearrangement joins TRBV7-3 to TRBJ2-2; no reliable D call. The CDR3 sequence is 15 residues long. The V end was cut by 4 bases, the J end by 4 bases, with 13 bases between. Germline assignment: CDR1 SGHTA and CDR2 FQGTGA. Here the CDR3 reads CASSSRGTTTGELFF. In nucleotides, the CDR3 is TGTGCCAGCAGCTCCCGAGGCACTACCACCGGGGAGCTGTTTTTT.

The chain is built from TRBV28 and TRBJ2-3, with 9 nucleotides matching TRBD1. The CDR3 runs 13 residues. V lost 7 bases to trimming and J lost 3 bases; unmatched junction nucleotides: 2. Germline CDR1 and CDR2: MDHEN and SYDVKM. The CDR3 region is CASNDRGTDTQYF. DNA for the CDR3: TGTGCCAGCAACGACAGGGGGACAGATACGCAGTATTTT.

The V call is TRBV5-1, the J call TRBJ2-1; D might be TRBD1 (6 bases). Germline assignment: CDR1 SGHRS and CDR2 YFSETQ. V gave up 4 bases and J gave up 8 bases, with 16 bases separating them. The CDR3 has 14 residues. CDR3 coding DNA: TGCGCCAGCAGCCAAGGTTGGGCAGGGGATGAGCAGTTCTTC. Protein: CASSQGWAGDEQFF.

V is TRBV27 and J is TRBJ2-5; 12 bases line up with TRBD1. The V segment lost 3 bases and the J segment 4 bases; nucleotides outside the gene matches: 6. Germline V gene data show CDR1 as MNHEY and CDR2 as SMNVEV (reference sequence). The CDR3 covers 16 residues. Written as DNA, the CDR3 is TGTGCCAGCAGTTTCTTGGGACAGGGGGCGCGAGAGACCCAGTACTTC. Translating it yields CASSFLGQGARETQYF.

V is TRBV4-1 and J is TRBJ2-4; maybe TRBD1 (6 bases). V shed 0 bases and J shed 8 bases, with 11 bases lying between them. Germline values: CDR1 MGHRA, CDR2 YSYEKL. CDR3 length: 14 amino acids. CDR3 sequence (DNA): TGCGCCAGCAGCCAAGAGCAGGGGATAGACATTCAGTACTTC. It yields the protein CASSQEQGIDIQYF.

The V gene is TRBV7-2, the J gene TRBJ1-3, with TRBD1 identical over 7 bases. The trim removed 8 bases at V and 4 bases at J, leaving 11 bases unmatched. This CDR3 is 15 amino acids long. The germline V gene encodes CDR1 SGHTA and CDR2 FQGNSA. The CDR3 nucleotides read TGTGCCAGCGGTAGTCAGGGGGTAGGGGGAAACACCATATATTTT. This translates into CASGSQGVGGNTIYF. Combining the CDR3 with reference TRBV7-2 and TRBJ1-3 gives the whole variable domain GAGVSQSPSNKVTEKGKDVELRCDPISGHTALYWYRQSLGQGLEFLIYFQGNSAPDKSGLPSDRFSAERTGGSVSTLTIQRTQQEDSAVYLCASGSQGVGGNTIYFGEGSWLTVV.

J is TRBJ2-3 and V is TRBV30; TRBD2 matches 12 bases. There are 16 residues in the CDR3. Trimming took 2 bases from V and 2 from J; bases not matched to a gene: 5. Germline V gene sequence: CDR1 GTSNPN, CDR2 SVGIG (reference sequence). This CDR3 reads CAWSILAGGLTDTQYF. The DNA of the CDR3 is TGTGCCTGGAGTATACTAGCGGGAGGACTCACAGATACGCAGTATTTT.

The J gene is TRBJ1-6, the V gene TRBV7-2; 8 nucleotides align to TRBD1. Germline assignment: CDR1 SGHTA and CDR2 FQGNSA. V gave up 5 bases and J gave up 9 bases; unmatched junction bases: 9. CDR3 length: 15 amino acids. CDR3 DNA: TGTGCCAGCAGCCCGACAGGGGCCCCTTTTTCACCCCTCCACTTT. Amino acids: CASSPTGAPFSPLHF.

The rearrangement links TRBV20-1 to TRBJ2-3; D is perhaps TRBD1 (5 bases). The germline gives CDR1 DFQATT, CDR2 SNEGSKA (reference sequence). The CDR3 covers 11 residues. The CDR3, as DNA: TGCATCCTACAGGTCACAGATACGCAGTATTTT. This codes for CILQVTDTQYF.

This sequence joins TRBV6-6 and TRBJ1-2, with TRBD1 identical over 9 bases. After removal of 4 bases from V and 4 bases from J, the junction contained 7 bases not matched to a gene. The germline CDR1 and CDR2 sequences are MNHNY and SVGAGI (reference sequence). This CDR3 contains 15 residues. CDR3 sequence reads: CASSSQGARSYGYTF. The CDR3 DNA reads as TGTGCCAGCAGTTCACAGGGGGCGCGGAGCTATGGCTACACCTTC.

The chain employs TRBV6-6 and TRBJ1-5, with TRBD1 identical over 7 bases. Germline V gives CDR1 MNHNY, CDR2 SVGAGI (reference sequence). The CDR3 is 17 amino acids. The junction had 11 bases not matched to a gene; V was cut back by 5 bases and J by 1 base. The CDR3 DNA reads TGTGCCAGCAGTCTGACGCTAGGGGGCTTGAGCAATCAGCCCCAGCATTTT. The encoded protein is CASSLTLGGLSNQPQHF.

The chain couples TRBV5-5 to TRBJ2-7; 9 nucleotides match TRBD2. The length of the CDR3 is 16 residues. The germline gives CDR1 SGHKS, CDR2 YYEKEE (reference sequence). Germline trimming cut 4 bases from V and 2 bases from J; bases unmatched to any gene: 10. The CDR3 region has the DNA TGTGCCAGCAGCCGGGGACTAGCTGGAACCACCTACGAGCAGTACTTC. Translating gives CASSRGLAGTTYEQYF.

CDR3 loop: CASSLFSEAFF. DNA of the CDR3: TGTGCCAGCAGTTTATTCAGTGAAGCTTTCTTT. The chain links TRBV28 to TRBJ1-1; D uncertain. The V gene's germline CDR1 is MDHEN and CDR2 SYDVKM. Trimming cost V 1 base and J 7 bases, with 4 bases left between them. The CDR3 is 11 amino acids. Using reference TRBV28 and TRBJ1-1 for the parts outside the CDR3, the full variable domain is DVKVTQSSRYLVKRTGEKVFLECVQDMDHENMFWYRQDPGLGLRLIYFSYDVKMKEKGDIPEGYSVSREKKERFSLILESASTNQTSMYLCASSLFSEAFFGQGTRLTVV.

CDR3 sequence reads: CASSLTSYALGRETQYF. The CDR3 bases are TGTGCCAGCAGTTTAACTAGCTACGCTCTAGGACGGGAGACCCAGTACTTC. The chain recombines TRBV27 with TRBJ2-5, with D tentatively TRBD2 (6 bases). CDR3 length: 17 amino acids. The germline V gene encodes CDR1 MNHEY and CDR2 SMNVEV (reference sequence). Trimming left V 2 bases short and J 5 bases short, with 21 bases between.

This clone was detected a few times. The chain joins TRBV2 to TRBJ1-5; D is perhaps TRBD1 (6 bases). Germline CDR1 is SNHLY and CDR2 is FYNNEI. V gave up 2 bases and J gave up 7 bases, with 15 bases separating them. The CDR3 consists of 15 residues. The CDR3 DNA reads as TGTGCCAGCAGTGAAATGGCAGGGGACATACAGCCCCAGCATTTT. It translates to CASSEMAGDIQPQHF.

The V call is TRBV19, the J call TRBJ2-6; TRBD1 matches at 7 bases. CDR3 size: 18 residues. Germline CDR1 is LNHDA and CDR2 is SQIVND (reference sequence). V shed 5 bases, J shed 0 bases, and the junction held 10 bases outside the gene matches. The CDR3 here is CASSSRPGQSSGANVLTF. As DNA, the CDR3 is TGTGCCAGTAGTTCTCGACCGGGACAGTCCTCTGGGGCCAACGTCCTGACTTTC. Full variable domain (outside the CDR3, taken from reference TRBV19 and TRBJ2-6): DGGITQSPKYLFRKEGQNVTLSCEQNLNHDAMYWYRQDPGQGLRLIYYSQIVNDFQKGDIAEGYSVSREKKESFPLTVTSAQKNPTAFYLCASSSRPGQSSGANVLTFGAGSRLTVL.

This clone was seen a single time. CDR3: CASSSYPGQAFQPQHF. In DNA, the CDR3 is TGTGCCAGCAGCTCATATCCGGGACAAGCCTTCCAGCCCCAGCATTTT. This rearrangement joins TRBV28 to TRBJ1-5; a possible D gene is TRBD1 (6 bases). The CDR3 loop spans 16 amino acids. V lost 6 bases to trimming and J lost 7 bases, with 22 bases between them. Germline CDR1 and CDR2: MDHEN and SYDVKM.